These 8 T cell receptor beta chains share one sample of origin, sequenced in a study of T cells in tuberculosis. Using immunoSEQ multiplex PCR, the repertoire was profiled, and TCRdb retains in-frame clones only, with some absent. The table includes roughly 92,000 clones, roughly 91% detected once. Sorting used thawed, overnight-rested PBMC stained with anti-CD3, a viability dye and GMM-loaded CD1B tetramer. The CD1B tetramers carried C32 glucose monomycolate purified from Rhodococcus equi. The sequenced sample consisted of CD1b-GMM tetramer-negative cells sorted from PBMCs. The receptors originated from an adult woman with latent tuberculosis.

The chain couples TRBV29-1 to TRBJ2-5; TRBD2 aligns across 12 bases. CDR3 length equals 17 residues. V gave up 6 bases and J gave up 2 bases; unmatched junction bases: 13. Germline values: CDR1 SQVTM, CDR2 ANQGSEA. The CDR3 here is CSVDTSRLAGVQETQYF. The CDR3 DNA reads TGCAGCGTCGACACATCACGACTAGCGGGGGTACAAGAGACCCAGTACTTC.

The V gene is TRBV13, the J gene TRBJ2-3; TRBD1 aligns across 11 bases. Germline V gene sequence: CDR1 PRHDT, CDR2 FYEKMQ (reference sequence). This CDR3 region has 15 residues. J was trimmed by 6 bases and V by 4 bases; bases with no gene match: 6. The CDR3: CASSSGQGAGDTQYF. As DNA, the CDR3 is TGTGCCAGCAGCTCAGGACAGGGGGCTGGGGATACGCAGTATTTT.

This rearrangement joins TRBV6-6 to TRBJ1-2, with a possible D match to TRBD1 (5 bases). Germline CDR1 is MNHNY and CDR2 is SVGAGI (reference sequence). The V end was cut by 8 bases, the J end by 2 bases, with 9 bases between. CDR3 length equals 12 residues. CDR3 residues: CASAPGNYGYTF. The CDR3 DNA follows: TGTGCCAGCGCCCCAGGGAACTATGGCTACACCTTC.

The chain employs TRBV6-5 and TRBJ1-3; weak D call: TRBD1 (5 bases). The CDR3 contains 15 residues. The V gene's germline CDR1 is MNHEY and CDR2 SVGAGI. V was trimmed by 6 bases and J by 4 bases, leaving 16 bases between them. The CDR3 sequence: CASRESGGTGNTIYF. For the CDR3, the DNA is TGTGCCAGCAGGGAGTCGGGGGGTACCGGAAACACCATATATTTT.

The chain carries TRBV11-2 and TRBJ1-1, with D unclear. This CDR3 is built from 17 residues. From germline, CDR1 is SGHAT and CDR2 FQNNGV. The V end lost 1 base, the J end lost 0 bases, and 15 bases lay between the germline ends. The chain's CDR3 is CASSLGEAPVMNTEAFF. CDR3 sequence (DNA): TGTGCCAGCAGCTTAGGCGAGGCTCCGGTTATGAACACTGAAGCTTTCTTT.

This CDR3 reads CASSQVRVGTGSNSPLHF. Here the CDR3 DNA reads TGTGCCAGCAGCCAAGTTCGGGTCGGAACAGGGAGTAATTCACCCCTCCACTTT. The chain links TRBV14 to TRBJ1-6; maybe TRBD1 (6 bases). Germline CDR1 reads SGHDN; CDR2 reads FVKESK. CDR3 length equals 18 residues. Trimming shortened V by 1 base and J by 6 bases, and 19 bases separated the two germline ends.

The chain is built from TRBV7-8 and TRBJ1-3; no firm D call. V shed 2 bases and J shed 0 bases, with 11 bases lying between them. The CDR3 spans 16 residues. CDR1 is SGHVS and CDR2 is FQNEAQ in the germline V gene. The CDR3 here is CASSLSGFNSGNTIYF. For the CDR3, the DNA is TGTGCCAGCAGCTTATCCGGGTTCAACTCTGGAAACACCATATATTTT.

Here the CDR3 reads CASSEGNQPTDTQYF. The DNA for the CDR3 is TGTGCCAGCAGTGAGGGCAACCAACCCACAGATACGCAGTATTTT. The chain couples TRBV2 to TRBJ2-3; D is undetermined. The length of the CDR3 is 15 residues. Germline CDR1 and CDR2: SNHLY and FYNNEI. With 3 bases removed from V and 2 bases from J, the gap between germline ends came to 12 bases.